These T cell receptor beta chains were read from a single sample in a study of cytomegalovirus exposure and HLA in healthy donors. Generated by immunoSEQ multiplex PCR, the TCRdb table keeps only in-frame clones and is missing some. The sample has fewer than 45,000 clones; almost 70% are singletons. Source material: PBMCs. Every receptor here comes from a man aged 35-49 years in good health and CMV-seronegative. The CDR3 runs from the conserved cysteine through the conserved F or W. Each record gives: J gene, clone size, V gene, D gene, CDR3 DNA, CDR3 protein. A D gene is named only where the DNA matches it firmly. Clone size, where shown, is once, few, many, or a class for clones that have expanded.

TRBJ1-5 | . | TRBV4-1 | TRBD1 | TGCGCCAGCAGCCAAGGGAGGGGACAGGGTTGGGATCAGCCCCAGCATTTT | CASSQGRGQGWDQPQHF
TRBJ2-7 | . | TRBV6-9 | . | TGTGCCAGCAGTAAAATACTGGACAGCCCGACGGGGGAGCAGTACTTC | CASSKILDSPTGEQYF
TRBJ1-1 | . | TRBV18 | TRBD1 | TGTGCCAGCTCAGAGGACAGGGCCCTCACTGAAGCTTTCTTT | CASSEDRALTEAFF
TRBJ2-5 | . | TRBV7-9 | . | TGTGCCAGCAGCCTACTAGCTTCGGAGACCCAGTACTTC | CASSLLASETQYF
TRBJ2-1 | . | TRBV19 | . | TGTGCCAGTAGTCAGGGTCCCACCGGCGAGCAGTTCTTC | CASSQGPTGEQFF
TRBJ2-2 | . | TRBV7-9 | TRBD1 | TGTGCCAGCACCCGCGGACAGGTCACCGGGGAGCTGTTTTTT | CASTRGQVTGELFF
TRBJ1-1 | few | TRBV6-1 | . | TGTGCCAGCAGTGCCCTGGGGGCTCCGGAAGCTGAAGCTTTCTTT | CASSALGAPEAEAFF
TRBJ2-7 | . | TRBV14 | . | TGTGCCAGCAGCCACAATGGCGGGCAGTACTTC | CASSHNGGQYF
TRBJ1-5 | . | TRBV2 | . | TGTGCCAGCAGTGGTTGGACAGCCCAGAGTCAGCCCCAGCATTTT | CASSGWTAQSQPQHF
TRBJ1-4 | . | TRBV5-1 | TRBD1 | TGCGCCAGCAGCGAACGGGACAGCGACGAAAAACTGTTTTTT | CASSERDSDEKLFF
TRBJ1-1 | . | TRBV11-2 | . | TGTGCCAGCAGCTTAGTGGCGACACCTGAAGCTTTCTTT | CASSLVATPEAFF
TRBJ1-4 | . | TRBV21-1 | . | TGTGCCAGCACAGGGGGCGATACTAATGAAAAACTGTTTTTT | CASTGGDTNEKLFF
TRBJ2-3 | . | TRBV4-3 | TRBD2 | TGCGCCAGCAGCCAGCGAAGGGGCGGGGGGGCCTCAGATACGCAGTATTTT | CASSQRRGGGASDTQYF
TRBJ2-5 | once | TRBV30 | . | TGTGCCTGGAGGGGCTTGGAGACCCAGTACTTC | CAWRGLETQYF
TRBJ1-1 | . | TRBV28 | . | TGTGCCAGCAGTTTAGGGGCCAACAATGAAGCTTTCTTT | CASSLGANNEAFF
TRBJ2-3 | . | TRBV10-3 | . | TGTGCCATCAGTGAGGCAGCAGATACGCAGTATTTT | CAISEAADTQYF
TRBJ2-2 | . | TRBV4-2 | TRBD2 | TGTGCCAGCAGCCAAGGGACTAGCGGGGGGCCCGGGGAGCTGTTTTTT | CASSQGTSGGPGELFF
TRBJ2-7 | . | TRBV7-8 | TRBD2 | TGTGCCAGCAGCCCTCGGGAGGAAGGGACGTACTCCTACGAGCAGTACTTC | CASSPREEGTYSYEQYF
TRBJ2-3 | . | TRBV4-2 | . | TGTGCCAGCAGCCAAGATCGGGCAAGGGAGGAGTATTTT | CASSQDRAREEYF
TRBJ2-1 | . | TRBV6-5 | . | TGTGCCAGCAGTTACTCGACGGGTAGTTACAATGAGCAGTTCTTC | CASSYSTGSYNEQFF
TRBJ1-1 | . | TRBV30 | TRBD1 | TGTGCCCTACTGTGGGACAGGGGACAAACTGAAGCTTTCTTT | CALLWDRGQTEAFF
TRBJ2-7 | . | TRBV6-6 | . | TGTGCCAGCAGTTACTCCCCTTACGAGCAGTACTTC | CASSYSPYEQYF
TRBJ1-2 | . | TRBV4-3 | . | TGCGCCAGCAGCCACGGGACACCTTTGGATGGCTACACCTTC | CASSHGTPLDGYTF
TRBJ1-1 | . | TRBV19 | TRBD1 | TGTGCCAGTAGTATACATGGACAGGACATGAACACTGAAGCTTTCTTT | CASSIHGQDMNTEAFF
TRBJ1-1 | . | TRBV5-4 | TRBD1 | TGTGCCAACAGCTTGGACAGGAACAATGAAGCTTTCTTT | CANSLDRNNEAFF
TRBJ1-1 | . | TRBV7-7 | TRBD1 | TGTGCTAGCAGCTTACGCCGGGACAGGAACACTGAAGCTTTCTTT | CASSLRRDRNTEAFF
TRBJ1-2 | . | TRBV4-3 | . | TGCGCCAGCAGCCAAGATGCGGGTATGACTTTATATGGCTACACCTTC | CASSQDAGMTLYGYTF
TRBJ1-1 | . | TRBV7-9 | TRBD1 | TGTGCCAGCAGACCAGGGACAGCCCTTGAAGCTTTCTTT | CASRPGTALEAFF
TRBJ2-2 | . | TRBV11-2 | . | TGTGCCAGCTCCACGGGCCAGGGGAACACCGGGGAGCTGTTTTTT | CASSTGQGNTGELFF
TRBJ2-3 | once | TRBV6-5 | . | TGTGCCAGCAGTCGACAGGGACTCACAGATACGCAGTATTTT | CASSRQGLTDTQYF
TRBJ1-1 | . | TRBV4-1 | . | TGCGCCAGCAGCCACGAGCCGACAGTGAACACTGAAGCTTTCTTT | CASSHEPTVNTEAFF
TRBJ2-7 | once | TRBV5-1 | TRBD1 | TGCGCCAGCAATCCCGGGGACAGGGGCCACGAGCAGTACTTC | CASNPGDRGHEQYF
TRBJ1-1 | . | TRBV9 | . | TGTGCCAGCAGCGCCCAGGGGCAGTCAGGGACTGAAGCTTTCTTT | CASSAQGQSGTEAFF
TRBJ2-1 | once | TRBV9 | . | TGTGCCACCTCCCACAGTGAGAGCTACAATGAGCAGTTCTTC | CATSHSESYNEQFF
TRBJ2-7 | few | TRBV29-1 | . | TGCAGCGTTGCTACCACCTACGAGCAGTACTTC | CSVATTYEQYF
TRBJ2-4 | . | TRBV9 | . | TGTGCCAGCAGCGACGGGGGAGCCAAAAACATTCAGTACTTC | CASSDGGAKNIQYF
TRBJ2-7 | . | TRBV6-1 | TRBD1 | TGTGCCACAGGGGGCTACGAGCAGTACTTC | CATGGYEQYF
TRBJ1-1 | . | TRBV7-7 | TRBD1 | TGTGCTAGCAGCTCCGACTGGAACAGGGGGGAGAACACTGAAGCTTTCTTT | CASSSDWNRGENTEAFF
TRBJ1-1 | . | TRBV2 | . | TGTGCCAGCAAGGGGTTGGGCAGTATGAACACTGAAGCTTTCTTT | CASKGLGSMNTEAFF
TRBJ1-4 | . | TRBV7-8 | . | TGTGCCAGCAGCCTACCCCACGGGGGGGAAAAACTGTTTTTT | CASSLPHGGEKLFF
TRBJ2-1 | . | TRBV23-1 | TRBD2 | TGCGCCAGCAGAGAGTATAGCGGGGGGTACTCCTACAATGAGCAGTTCTTC | CASREYSGGYSYNEQFF
TRBJ2-4 | few | TRBV6-1 | . | TGTGCCAGCAGTGAACCACTGGCCAAAAACATTCAGTACTTC | CASSEPLAKNIQYF
TRBJ2-7 | . | TRBV5-8 | TRBD1 | TGTGCCAGCAGCTCGGACAGGGGCCAACTTTTCTACGAGCAGTACTTC | CASSSDRGQLFYEQYF
TRBJ1-6 | . | TRBV10-3 | TRBD1 | TGTGCCATCAGTGTGGACAGGGAAGGGTCACCCCTCCACTTT | CAISVDREGSPLHF
TRBJ2-7 | . | TRBV29-1 | TRBD1 | TGCAGCGTTGGTGCGGACAGGGCCTACGAGCAGTACTTC | CSVGADRAYEQYF
TRBJ1-6 | . | TRBV6-5 | . | TGTGCCAGCAGGTCAGGTCTTTATAATTCACCCCTCCACTTT | CASRSGLYNSPLHF
TRBJ2-5 | . | TRBV18 | . | TGTGCCAGCTCACCAATACCTCCCAGGGCCCAGTACTTC | CASSPIPPRAQYF
TRBJ2-7 | . | TRBV27 | TRBD1 | TGTGCCAGCAGTTGGGGACAGGGGGCGCGGGAGCAGTACTTC | CASSWGQGAREQYF
TRBJ1-2 | . | TRBV18 | TRBD1 | TGTGCCAGCTCAGCGCGGACAGGGGATGATGATGGCTACACCTTC | CASSARTGDDDGYTF
TRBJ1-1 | . | TRBV6-5 | . | TGTGCCAGCAGTTACGGGGGGGGGCTGAATACTGAAGCTTTCTTT | CASSYGGGLNTEAFF
TRBJ1-2 | . | TRBV7-9 | . | TGTGCCAGCAGCTCCGGACAGTCCCATGGCTACACCTTC | CASSSGQSHGYTF
TRBJ2-1 | . | TRBV5-1 | . | TGCGCCAGCAGCGCGACTACAGGGAGTTACAATGAGCAGTTCTTC | CASSATTGSYNEQFF
TRBJ2-1 | few | TRBV29-1 | TRBD2 | TGCAGCGTGCCCACCCCTAGCGGGAGGTACAATGAGCAGTTCTTC | CSVPTPSGRYNEQFF
TRBJ2-2 | few | TRBV6-4 | TRBD1 | TGTGCCAGCAGCCAGACAGGGCCTACCGGGGAGCTGTTTTTT | CASSQTGPTGELFF
TRBJ1-2 | . | TRBV6-5 | TRBD1 | TGTGCCAGCAGTTCGGGACAGAACTATGGCTACACCTTC | CASSSGQNYGYTF
TRBJ2-3 | . | TRBV7-2 | TRBD2 | TGTGCCAGCAGCCCGGGGCGATTAGCGGGGGGGACTAGCACAGATACGCAGTATTTT | CASSPGRLAGGTSTDTQYF
TRBJ1-2 | . | TRBV4-1 | . | TGCGCCAGCAGTCATCTAGAAGCCGGGTCGAACTATGGCTACACCTTC | CASSHLEAGSNYGYTF
TRBJ2-3 | few | TRBV27 | TRBD2 | TGTGCCAGCAGTCTTACACAGGGGACTAGCTTTTACCCCGACACAGATACGCAGTATTTT | CASSLTQGTSFYPDTDTQYF
TRBJ2-7 | few | TRBV27 | TRBD2 | TGTGCCAGCAGCCCCGGGGGGTTGGGCGAGCAGTACTTC | CASSPGGLGEQYF
TRBJ2-1 | . | TRBV30 | TRBD2 | TGTGCCTGGAGTGGAACGGGGGGGCCGGGCAGGTGGAATGAGCAGTTCTTC | CAWSGTGGPGRWNEQFF